A single TCR beta chain is shown here with its context. Participant-given clinical history determined each cohort assignment. This entry belongs to a study of blood T cell repertoires in COVID-19. In the study overall: COVID-19 samples collected from the United States, Italy and Spain covered acute and convalescent phases. Nucleic acid was either cDNA or gDNA, and it came from T cells, B-cell-depleted T cells, or PBMCs.

The germline CDR1 and CDR2 sequences are SGHTA and FQGNSA. CDR3 length: 14 amino acids. The germline V and J ends were trimmed by 1 base and 1 base, with 5 bases remaining between them. Methods used by the authors: Using reference gene primer amplification, nucleated cell counts were estimated. Here immunoSEQ multiplex PCR was the method, and the copy in TCRdb shows in-frame clones only, minus some. Clone size and V and J calls were adopted from that table, with D and trimming inferred from the DNA. The sample consists of some 170,000 clones, 60% to 80% of them appearing once. This chain links TRBV7-2 with TRBJ2-1; D is ambiguous. The material sequenced was PBMCs or T cells enriched from blood (not recorded which). This receptor was identified in a woman aged 45-65 years who had recovered from COVID-19. CDR3 protein: CASSLVRSYNEQFF. CDR3 DNA sequence: TGTGCCAGCAGCTTAGTACGGTCCTACAATGAGCAGTTCTTC.